This T cell receptor (beta chain) was obtained from a study of shared clonotypes between healthy human individuals. Germline CDR1 and CDR2: LNHDA and SQIVND (reference sequence). The CDR3 has 11 residues. The V gene lost 3 bases and the J gene lost 5 bases, with 4 bases spanning the gap. Some clones are missing from TCRdb's copy, which holds only in-frame ones; the method was immunoSEQ multiplex PCR. The table includes millions of clones, 90% to 95% detected once. The clonotype was recovered from a man between 18 and 29 years old in good health. Some clones in this sample may be carry-over from other donors' samples. The V call is TRBV19, the J call TRBJ1-2; no reliable D call. The sample consisted of naive CD4+ T cells from PBMCs. Sample subset: CD45RA+ positively selected. The CDR3 DNA follows: TGTGCCAGTAGTATTGAGTATGGCTACACCTTC. It encodes CASSIEYGYTF.